This T cell receptor (beta chain) came from a study of CD4 T cells in relation to SARS-CoV-2 and coronaviruses (dated by TCRdb to about 2021). For the study in its entirety: In the ViraFEST assay, PBMCs were cultured with antigen for about eleven days, after which TCR beta CDR3s were sequenced to identify clonal expansions specific to the antigen. The Adaptive Biotechnologies TCR-sequencing kit was used to sequence samples from three pre-COVID donors and the naive versus memory experiments, while other data came from Illumina-based sequencing. At the level of individual TCR clonotypes, the study measured memory CD4+ T cell crossreactivity between SARS-CoV-2 spike protein and common cold coronavirus spike proteins. A different TCR-beta assay, based on Illumina, was used to sequence expansion assays from other donors in the study. Patient-derived lymphoblastoid cell lines were used to map the HLA restriction of shared crossreactive spike epitopes. The negative reference condition was either a culture with an HIV-1 Nef peptide pool or a culture with no peptide. General findings and caveats noted by the study authors: The study was limited by small numbers of patients and tested TCRs. Since the crossreactivity analysis centred on spike protein, crossreactivity against other viral proteins was not assessed. Crossreactive clones showed significantly weaker SARS-CoV-2-driven expansion than monoreactive clones, consistent with antigenic imprinting. Pre-pandemic and post-infection samples were not both contributed by any donor, so tracing of the source of pre-existing responses was limited. Roughly 70% of donors had memory CD4+ clonotypes that crossrecognized SARS-CoV-2 and at least one common cold coronavirus spike.

CD4+ T cells from unexposed donors were collected before the COVID-19 pandemic (2011-2018). After around 11 days of culture, CD4+ T cells were isolated with the EasySep CD4+ T cell isolation kit. Unexposed donor CD4+ T cells were tested for reactivity to SARS-CoV-2 S and N and four common cold coronavirus spike pools, as cell number allowed. Each well received about 2.2 million PBMCs, cultured in IMDM supplemented with about 5.4% human AB serum and roughly 10 IU/ml IL-2. Half of the culture medium was replaced with fresh IL-2-containing medium on days 3 and 7. Triplicate replicate wells were generally used for each peptide culture condition. The leukapheresis product used for the unexposed donors was purchased from a commercial source. PBMCs were isolated from leukapheresis product or whole blood by Ficoll-Paque PLUS gradient centrifugation. The PBMCs went either fresh into the expansion assay or into cryopreservation at -140 degrees C. The QIAamp Micro DNA Kit was used to extract genomic DNA from the CD4+ T cells.

This clone was found once. It lacks a known antigen. Within one base of it there is no much larger clone, and no base qualities were kept. The CDR3 contains 14 residues, cysteine and phenylalanine counted. Only the CDR3 DNA stays, 42 bases, in frame from base 1. Between the V and J ends, shortened by 2 bases and 2 bases respectively, the junction contains 10 bases. CDR1 and CDR2 were assigned from the germline V gene as SGHDT and YYEEEE. Receptor amplification or capture employed the immunoSEQ multiplex PCR assay. The authors processed their data as follows. During preprocessing, nonproductive sequences were removed, as were CDR3s that did not start with C, did not end with F or W, or were shorter than 7 amino acids. Antigen-specific clonotypes were called with the MANAFEST web app on the basis of expansion relative to the reference and to other culture wells. To be counted as positive, a clone had to show significant expansion compared with the reference culture, at an FDR below 0.05, in 2 of 3 replicate wells. For a clone to be considered positive, significant expansion relative to all other tandem wells and an odds ratio above 5 were also required. CDR3 homology was quantified as pairwise Levenshtein distance, calculated with the stringdist R package after three terminal residues were trimmed from each end. What TCRdb holds here is the immuneACCESS table cut down to in-frame rearrangements. Part of the clones is not present; checked against another copy, under half of the missing clones reflect an unresolved V gene, and the others are unexplained. The V and J calls and clone size are taken from that table; D and trimming were inferred from the DNA. The sample profile shows 10,000 to 15,000 clones; 69% of them were found once. The ten largest make up over 6.5% of the sample.

Here the chain combines TRBV5-6 and TRBJ2-5, and perhaps TRBD2 as D gene, on 6 matching bases. What was sequenced was CD4+ T cells from PBMCs, cultured in vitro. This sequence was found in a human donor in good health. The CDR3 amino acid sequence is: CASSLLAPQETQYF. The base sequence is TGTGCCAGCAGCTTACTAGCTCCACAAGAGACCCAGTACTTC.